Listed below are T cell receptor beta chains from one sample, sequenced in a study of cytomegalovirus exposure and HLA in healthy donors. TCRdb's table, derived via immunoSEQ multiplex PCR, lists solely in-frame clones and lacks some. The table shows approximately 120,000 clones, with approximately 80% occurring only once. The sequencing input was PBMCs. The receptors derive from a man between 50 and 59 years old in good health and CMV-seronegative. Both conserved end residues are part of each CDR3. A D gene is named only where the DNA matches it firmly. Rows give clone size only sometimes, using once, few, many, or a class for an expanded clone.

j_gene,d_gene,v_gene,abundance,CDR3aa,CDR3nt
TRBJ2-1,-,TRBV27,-,CASSPELASYNEQFF,TGTGCCAGCAGTCCCGAGTTAGCGTCGTACAATGAGCAGTTCTTC
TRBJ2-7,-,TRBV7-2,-,CASSSRHSYEQYF,TGTGCCAGCAGCTCCCGACACTCCTACGAGCAGTACTTC
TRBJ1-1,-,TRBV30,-,CAWRAGLNTEAFF,TGTGCCTGGAGAGCAGGATTGAATACTGAAGCTTTCTTT
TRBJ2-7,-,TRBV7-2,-,CASSLDGGGYEQYF,TGTGCCAGCAGCTTAGATGGAGGGGGCTACGAGCAGTACTTC
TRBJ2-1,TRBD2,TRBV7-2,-,CASSLAGGGGYNEQFF,TGTGCCAGCAGCTTAGCTGGTGGCGGGGGGTACAATGAGCAGTTCTTC
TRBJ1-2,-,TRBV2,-,CAGSATSGVGYGYTF,TGTGCCGGCAGCGCTACCTCGGGGGTTGGCTATGGCTACACCTTC
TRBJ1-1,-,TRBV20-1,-,CSALRSTEAFF,TGCAGTGCGCTGAGAAGCACTGAAGCTTTCTTT
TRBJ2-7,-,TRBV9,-,CASSAHGDTYEQYF,TGTGCCAGCAGCGCCCACGGGGACACCTACGAGCAGTACTTC
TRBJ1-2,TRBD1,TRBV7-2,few,CASSGTGRYGYTF,TGTGCCAGCAGCGGGACAGGGAGGTATGGCTACACCTTC
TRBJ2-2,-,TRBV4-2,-,CASSQVRVNCDSGEDTGELFF,TGTGCCAGCAGCCAAGTTAGGGTCAATTGTGACAGTGGCGAGGACACCGGGGAGCTGTTTTTT
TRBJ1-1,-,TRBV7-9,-,CASRSGVEVGTEAFF,TGTGCCAGCAGGTCCGGGGTAGAAGTGGGAACTGAAGCTTTCTTT
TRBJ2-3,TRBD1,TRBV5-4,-,CASSPGTGSTDTQYF,TGTGCCAGCAGCCCCGGGACAGGCTCCACAGATACGCAGTATTTT
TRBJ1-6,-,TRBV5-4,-,CASSQPGSSPLHF,TGTGCCAGCAGCCAACCCGGGAGTTCACCCCTCCACTTT
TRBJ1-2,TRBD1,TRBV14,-,CASSQEQGANYGYTF,TGTGCCAGCAGCCAAGAACAGGGGGCTAACTATGGCTACACCTTC
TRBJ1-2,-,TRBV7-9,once,CASSPSGGYGYTF,TGTGCCAGCAGCCCGTCGGGGGGCTATGGCTACACCTTC
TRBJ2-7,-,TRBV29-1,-,CSATRDSYEQYF,TGCAGCGCCACCAGGGATTCCTACGAGCAGTACTTC
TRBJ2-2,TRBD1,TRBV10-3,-,CASHRTGGAYTGELFF,TGTGCCAGCCATCGAACAGGGGGCGCGTACACCGGGGAGCTGTTTTTT
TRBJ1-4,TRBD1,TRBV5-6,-,CASSTTGATNEKLFF,TGTGCCAGCAGCACTACAGGGGCAACTAATGAAAAACTGTTTTTT
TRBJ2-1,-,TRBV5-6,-,CASRLQRGSYNEQFF,TGTGCCAGCAGGTTACAGAGAGGGTCCTACAATGAGCAGTTCTTC
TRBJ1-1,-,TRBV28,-,CASLQFGGGSEAFF,TGTGCCAGCCTACAGTTCGGTGGAGGGAGTGAAGCTTTCTTT
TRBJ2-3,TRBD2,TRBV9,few,CASSALAGTSTDTQYF,TGTGCCAGCAGCGCACTAGCGGGGACCTCCACAGATACGCAGTATTTT
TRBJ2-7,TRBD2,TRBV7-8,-,CASSFSGGPNEQYF,TGTGCCAGCAGCTTTAGCGGGGGGCCCAACGAGCAGTACTTC
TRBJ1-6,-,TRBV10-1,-,CASSEGNWTAFNSPLHF,TGCGCCAGCAGTGAGGGGAATTGGACAGCATTCAATTCACCCCTCCACTTT
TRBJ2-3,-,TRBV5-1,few,CASSLPRTDTQYF,TGCGCCAGCAGCTTGCCGAGAACAGATACGCAGTATTTT
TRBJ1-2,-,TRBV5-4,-,CASSRGGVYGYTF,TGTGCCAGCAGCCGGGGGGGGGTCTATGGCTACACCTTC
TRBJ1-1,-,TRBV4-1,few,CASSRGEHTEAFF,TGCGCCAGCAGCCGCGGGGAACACACTGAAGCTTTCTTT
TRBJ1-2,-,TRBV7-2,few,CASSLEGYGYTF,TGTGCCAGCAGCTTAGAGGGGTATGGCTACACCTTC
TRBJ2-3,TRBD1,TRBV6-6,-,CASSPGDRGTDTQYF,TGTGCCAGCAGCCCCGGGGACAGGGGCACGGATACGCAGTATTTT
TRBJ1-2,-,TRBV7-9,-,CASTLGGGYTF,TGTGCCAGCACCCTGGGGGGGGGCTACACCTTC
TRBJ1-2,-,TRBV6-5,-,CASSYRRGSGYTF,TGTGCCAGCAGTTACCGGCGGGGAAGTGGCTACACCTTC
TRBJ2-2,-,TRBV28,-,CASSQTGPGELFF,TGTGCCAGCAGTCAGACAGGCCCCGGGGAGCTGTTTTTT
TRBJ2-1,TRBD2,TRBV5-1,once,CASSWTSGGAPYNEQFF,TGCGCCAGCAGCTGGACTAGCGGGGGGGCGCCCTACAATGAGCAGTTCTTC
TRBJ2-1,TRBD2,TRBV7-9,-,CASSLESGGANEQFF,TGTGCCAGCAGCTTAGAAAGCGGGGGGGCAAATGAGCAGTTCTTC
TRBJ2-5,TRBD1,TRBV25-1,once,CASSAYRGQGGGETQYF,TGTGCCAGCAGTGCCTACCGGGGACAGGGAGGAGGAGAGACCCAGTACTTC
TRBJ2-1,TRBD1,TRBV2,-,CASRRDRANEQFF,TGTGCCAGCAGACGGGACAGGGCTAATGAGCAGTTCTTC
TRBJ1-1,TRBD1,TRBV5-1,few,CASSLVGTARGTEAFF,TGCGCCAGCAGCTTGGTAGGGACAGCTCGGGGCACTGAAGCTTTCTTT
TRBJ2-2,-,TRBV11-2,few,CASSLEQAYTGELFF,TGTGCCAGCAGCTTAGAACAGGCGTACACCGGGGAGCTGTTTTTT
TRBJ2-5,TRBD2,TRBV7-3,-,CASSSMGQRGETQYF,TGTGCCAGCAGCTCAATGGGGCAGCGGGGGGAGACCCAGTACTTC
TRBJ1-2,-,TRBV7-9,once,CASSFAGLYGYTF,TGTGCCAGCAGCTTCGCAGGGCTCTATGGCTACACCTTC
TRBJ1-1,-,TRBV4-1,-,CASSQLLRGAAFF,TGCGCCAGCAGCCAGCTCCTCAGGGGAGCGGCTTTCTTT
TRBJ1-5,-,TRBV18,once,CASSLTGGWNQPQHF,TGTGCCAGCTCACTTACAGGAGGGTGGAATCAGCCCCAGCATTTT
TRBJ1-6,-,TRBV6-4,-,CASVRVSYNSPLHF,TGTGCCAGCGTACGGGTCTCCTATAATTCACCCCTCCACTTT
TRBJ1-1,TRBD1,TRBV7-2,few,CASSKQGAGAFF,TGTGCCAGCAGCAAACAGGGGGCGGGTGCTTTCTTT
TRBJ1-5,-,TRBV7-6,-,CASSLDSGYQPQHF,TGTGCCAGCAGCTTAGATTCAGGGTATCAGCCCCAGCATTTT
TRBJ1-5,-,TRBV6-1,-,CASSLQGNQPQHF,TGTGCCAGCAGTCTTCAGGGCAATCAGCCCCAGCATTTT